This TCR beta chain was observed in a study of T cell responses to AZD1222 COVID-19 vaccine. In the study overall: Researchers grouped second doses given at about 4 or about 12 weeks into one pool.

The protocol was immunoSEQ multiplex PCR, while the TCRdb copy is restricted to in-frame clones and leaves out a portion. The top ten hold 1% to 1.5% of the sample, which has about 110,000 clones, about 92% seen once. This CDR3 comprises 17 residues. Germline CDR1 reads MNHEY; CDR2 reads SVGEGT. Trimming took 2 bases from V and 0 from J; bases not matched to a gene: 7. Study observations and caveats: Females outnumbered males among donors, who were mostly white British; clonal diversity was possibly underestimated. Seropositive status at baseline applied to only a handful of AZD1222 recipients.

On this clone itself: What it binds is not known.

Source: peripheral blood, taken on day 0 of AZD1222 vaccination. The receptor was derived from an adult in good health. This rearrangement joins TRBV6-2 or TRBV6-3 to TRBJ1-3, with 7 bases identical to TRBD1. The CDR3 loop reads CASSYPGTANSGNTIYF. In DNA, the CDR3 is TGTGCCAGCAGTTACCCCGGGACAGCTAACTCTGGAAACACCATATATTTT.